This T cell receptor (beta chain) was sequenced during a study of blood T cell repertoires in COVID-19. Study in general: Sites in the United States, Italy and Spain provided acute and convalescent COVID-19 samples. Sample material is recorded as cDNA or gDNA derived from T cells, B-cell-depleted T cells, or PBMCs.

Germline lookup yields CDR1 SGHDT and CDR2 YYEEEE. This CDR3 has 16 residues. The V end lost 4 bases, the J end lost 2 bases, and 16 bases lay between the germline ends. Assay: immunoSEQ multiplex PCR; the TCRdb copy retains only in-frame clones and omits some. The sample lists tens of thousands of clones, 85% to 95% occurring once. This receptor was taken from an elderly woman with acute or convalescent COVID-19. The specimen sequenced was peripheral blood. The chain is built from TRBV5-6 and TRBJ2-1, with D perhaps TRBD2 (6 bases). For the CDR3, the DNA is TGTGCCAGCAGCCACGCGGGGTACAGTACCTACAATGAGCAGTTCTTC. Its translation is CASSHAGYSTYNEQFF.